The TCR delta chain under discussion was sequenced for a study of gamma-delta T cells after stem cell transplantation. Notes on this clone: Since a far larger clone is one base different, this is likely a read error. The same CDR3 is also encoded by other DNA sequences in this sample.

TCRdb made new clone calls on the RT-PCR reads using CATT. Of about 2,000 delta-chain clones in the sample, under 25% are singletons; the top ten hold roughly 27%. CDR1 and CDR2 (germline): GEAIGNYY, EKD. V lost 1 base and J 5 bases, leaving 11 bases between the germline ends. CDR3 length: 16 amino acids. This sequence originates from a human donor. It is not recorded whose cells these are; they may come from a transplant donor. Sequenced: gamma-delta T cells. The chain is built from TRDV2 and TRDJ3, with D tentatively TRDD3 (5 bases). The CDR3 reads CACDTAGNGDTRQMFF. The DNA for the CDR3 is TGTGCCTGTGACACAGCTGGGAACGGGGACACCCGACAGATGTTTTTC.